These 24 T cell receptor beta chains were all obtained from the same sample, sequenced in a study of blood T cell repertoires in COVID-19. Here immunoSEQ multiplex PCR was the method, and the copy in TCRdb shows in-frame clones only, minus some. The table lists around 230,000 clones, 83% of them singletons. Sequenced sample: peripheral blood. These receptor sequences come from a woman in her thirties or forties with active or convalescent COVID-19.

The V and J genes are TRBV19 and TRBJ1-1; no firm D call. Between the trimmed V and J ends, which lost 5 bases and 4 bases, there was a span of 14 bases. CDR1 is LNHDA and CDR2 is SQIVND in the germline V gene (reference sequence). This CDR3 has 14 amino acids. This chain's CDR3 is CASSPTGPITEAFF. For the CDR3, the DNA is TGTGCCAGTAGTCCGACGGGTCCTATCACTGAAGCTTTCTTT.

The chain uses TRBV23-1 and TRBJ1-2; no clear D. TRBV23-1 is labeled an ORF, and its function is uncertain. This CDR3 contains 12 residues. V lost 2 bases, J lost 6 bases, and 7 bases lay in between. CDR3 protein: CASSQRGNGYTF. In DNA form, the CDR3 reads TGCGCCAGCAGTCAACGGGGTAATGGCTACACCTTC.

This chain connects TRBV29-1 to TRBJ2-7, with TRBD1 identical over 7 bases. This CDR3 is built from 14 residues. V gave up 4 bases and J gave up 2 bases; unmatched junction bases: 8. Germline-derived CDR1 and CDR2 are SQVTM and ANQGSEA. CDR3 sequence: CSVARDSRTYEQYF. CDR3 DNA: TGCAGCGTTGCCCGGGACAGTCGAACCTACGAGCAGTACTTC.

The V and J genes are TRBV10-3 and TRBJ2-3; 12 positions agree with TRBD2. The germline V gene encodes CDR1 ENHRY and CDR2 SYGVKD. The CDR3 consists of 17 residues. V shed 7 bases and J 4 bases; nucleotides not matched to a gene: 12. The chain's CDR3 is CAIKKSTSGRMPDTQYF. CDR3 DNA: TGTGCCATCAAAAAGTCGACTAGCGGGAGAATGCCAGATACGCAGTATTTT.

This clone was seen more than once but under ten times. The chain joins TRBV4-3 to TRBJ1-4; a possible D gene is TRBD1 (5 bases). The CDR3 consists of 15 residues. Germline V CDR1 and CDR2: LGHNA, YSLEER. Trimming took off 0 bases at V and 4 bases at J, with 9 bases between the two ends. CDR3: CASSQDRASNEKLFF. CDR3 nucleotide sequence: TGCGCCAGCAGCCAAGACAGGGCGAGTAATGAAAAACTGTTTTTT.

V and J are TRBV5-4 and TRBJ2-1; D not certain. Germline CDR1 is SGHNT and CDR2 is YYREEE (reference sequence). V lost 4 bases to trimming and J lost 0 bases, with 11 bases between them. There are 15 residues in the CDR3. Here the CDR3 DNA reads TGTGCCAGCAGCCTCCTCGTCAGCTCCTACAATGAGCAGTTCTTC. Protein: CASSLLVSSYNEQFF.

The chain is built from TRBV2 and TRBJ2-7, with D maybe TRBD2 (5 bases). Germline CDR1 SNHLY, CDR2 FYNNEI. The germline V and J ends were trimmed by 5 bases and 0 bases, with 5 bases remaining between them. The CDR3 is 12 residues long. The CDR3: CASSRGSYEQYF. The CDR3, as DNA: TGTGCCAGCAGTCGGGGCTCCTACGAGCAGTACTTC.

This clone was seen only once. This chain connects TRBV2 to TRBJ1-6, with 8 nucleotides matching TRBD1. The CDR3 consists of 14 residues. The trim removed 4 bases at V and 6 bases at J, leaving 2 bases unmatched. CDR1 is SNHLY, CDR2 FYNNEI, per germline. The CDR3 protein is CASSAQGVNSPLHF. The DNA for the CDR3 is TGTGCCAGCAGTGCACAGGGGGTTAATTCACCCCTCCACTTT.

The chain uses TRBV7-9 and TRBJ1-5; 8 bases agree with TRBD1. Germline-derived CDR1 and CDR2 are SEHNR and FQNEAQ (reference sequence). V lost 5 bases to trimming and J lost 4 bases; unmatched junction nucleotides: 4. The CDR3 is 14 amino acids. In DNA form, the CDR3 reads TGTGCCAGCAGCCCCCAGGGGGCGAATCAGCCCCAGCATTTT. Translating it yields CASSPQGANQPQHF.

The chain carries TRBV5-4 and TRBJ2-5; TRBD2 is a possible D gene (6 bases). The V end was cut by 5 bases, the J end by 3 bases, with 23 bases between. The CDR3 covers 17 residues. The germline CDR1 and CDR2 sequences are SGHNT and YYREEE (reference sequence). CDR3 coding DNA: TGTGCCAGCAGTATCGGGAGTTCCGGGGTCACCAAAGAGACCCAGTACTTC. Translated, it gives CASSIGSSGVTKETQYF.

This chain uses TRBV24-1 with TRBJ2-7, with 7 positions matching TRBD1. The CDR3 extends over 16 amino acids. Trimming removed 2 bases from V and 3 bases from J; junction bases left unmatched: 9. Germline CDR1 is KGHDR and CDR2 is SFDVKD. The CDR3 spells CATSDSLDRSIYEQYF. For the CDR3, the DNA is TGTGCCACCAGTGATTCATTGGACAGGTCCATCTACGAGCAGTACTTC.

The CDR3 is CASSQGQGGNTEAFF. The CDR3 DNA follows: TGCGCCAGCAGCCAAGGTCAGGGTGGGAACACTGAAGCTTTCTTT. The V and J genes are TRBV4-3 and TRBJ1-1; TRBD1 might be the D (5 bases). Germline CDR1 reads LGHNA; CDR2 reads YSLEER. Trimming removed 1 base from V and 1 base from J, with 10 bases in between. This CDR3 contains 15 residues.

The chain joins TRBV9 to TRBJ2-7; weak D call: TRBD1 (6 bases). The CDR3 has 12 residues. Per the germline V gene, CDR1 is SGDLS and CDR2 is YYNGEE. Trimming stripped 2 bases from V and 5 bases from J, with 8 bases between. The CDR3 region has the DNA TGTGCCAGCAGCGTTTCAGGGGACGAGCAGTACTTC. This translates into CASSVSGDEQYF. The variable domain in full, with the rest retrieved from reference TRBV9 and TRBJ2-7, is DSGVTQTPKHLITATGQRVTLRCSPRSGDLSVYWYQQSLDQGLQFLIQYYNGEERAKGNILERFSAQQFPDLHSELNLSSLELGDSALYFCASSVSGDEQYFGPGTRLTVT.

A few counts support this clone. This chain connects TRBV30 to TRBJ1-4; no clear D. The V end lost 5 bases, the J end lost 3 bases, and 13 bases lay between the germline ends. The CDR3 consists of 14 residues. The V gene's germline CDR1 is GTSNPN and CDR2 SVGIG (reference sequence). CDR3 nucleotides: TGTGCCTGGGGGGTCGGGTCCGCTAATGAAAAACTGTTTTTT. It specifies CAWGVGSANEKLFF.

In this sample, this clone turned up once. This chain connects TRBV9 to TRBJ2-5; 7 nucleotides match TRBD1. The CDR3 runs to 15 residues. Germline assignment: CDR1 SGDLS and CDR2 YYNGEE. The junction had 16 bases not matched to a gene; V was cut back by 4 bases and J by 10 bases. CDR3 bases: TGTGCCAGCAGCACAGGGACAGACCCTGCACCGGACCAGTACTTC. Translating gives CASSTGTDPAPDQYF.

The gene calls are TRBV5-4 and TRBJ2-7, with TRBD2 matching 10 bases. The CDR3 runs to 14 residues. V lost 2 bases, J lost 5 bases, and 4 bases stayed unmatched. Germline V gene sequence: CDR1 SGHNT, CDR2 YYREEE (reference sequence). CDR3 residues: CASSFSGRVHEQYF. CDR3 bases: TGTGCCAGCAGCTTCAGCGGGAGGGTCCACGAGCAGTACTTC.

In its sample, this clone was seen once. This sequence joins TRBV20-1 and TRBJ2-2; 7 positions match TRBD1. The V gene end was trimmed by 3 bases and the J gene end by 3 bases; junction bases not matched to a gene: 7. Per germline, CDR1 DFQATT and CDR2 SNEGSKA (reference sequence). The CDR3 has 15 amino acids. The CDR3 sequence: CSASVGQGDTGELFF. DNA of the CDR3: TGCAGTGCTAGTGTCGGCCAGGGGGACACCGGGGAGCTGTTTTTT.

The genes are TRBV3-1 (or the pseudogene TRBV3-2) and TRBJ1-1, with D unclear. This CDR3 has 14 residues. Trimming took off 1 base at V and 4 bases at J, with 10 bases between the two ends. Germline CDR1 is LGHDT and CDR2 is YNNKEL (reference sequence). The chain's CDR3 is CASSQADSVTEAFF. The CDR3 region has the DNA TGTGCCAGCAGCCAAGCGGACTCGGTCACTGAAGCTTTCTTT.

Ten or more counts support this clone. The chain uses TRBV5-4 and TRBJ1-2; a possible D gene is TRBD1 (6 bases). V lost 3 bases, J lost 0 bases, and 9 bases lay in between. CDR3 length: 14 amino acids. CDR1 and CDR2 from the germline V gene are SGHNT and YYREEE (reference sequence). The DNA of the CDR3 is TGTGCCAGCAGCTCACAGGGATCTAACTATGGCTACACCTTC. It yields the protein CASSSQGSNYGYTF.

This clone was recorded only once. This rearrangement joins TRBV2 to TRBJ1-2; 12 bases map to TRBD1. The V gene's germline CDR1 is SNHLY and CDR2 FYNNEI. V shed 5 bases, J shed 6 bases, and the junction held 4 bases outside the gene matches. This CDR3 comprises 14 residues. The CDR3 reads CASSRGQGANGYTF. As DNA, the CDR3 is TGTGCCAGCAGTCGGGGACAGGGGGCGAATGGCTACACCTTC.

This chain links TRBV5-1 with TRBJ1-4, with TRBD1 matching 7 bases. Germline CDR1 SGHRS, CDR2 YFSETQ. The CDR3 extends over 15 amino acids. Trimming cost V 4 bases and J 8 bases; bases outside gene matches: 11. CDR3 protein: CASSRGTESMEKLFF. As DNA, the CDR3 is TGCGCCAGCAGCCGCGGGACAGAGAGCATGGAAAAACTGTTTTTT.

The gene calls are TRBV12-5 and TRBJ1-1; 8 bases match TRBD1. The CDR3 contains 11 residues. Germline CDR1 and CDR2: LGHNT and FRNRAP. The V gene end was trimmed by 5 bases and the J gene end by 10 bases; junction bases not matched to a gene: 3. CDR3 nucleotide sequence: TGTGCTAGTGGTGTGACAGGGGTAGCTTTCTTT. This codes for CASGVTGVAFF.

The rearrangement uses TRBV11-1 and TRBJ2-1; TRBD2 matches 7 bases. J was trimmed by 2 bases and V by 5 bases; bases with no gene match: 3. Per the germline V gene, CDR1 is SGHAT and CDR2 is FQDESV (reference sequence). The CDR3 consists of 14 residues. The CDR3 nucleotides are TGTGCCAGCAGCGGGACTACGGCCTACAATGAGCAGTTCTTC. It codes for CASSGTTAYNEQFF.

This sequence joins TRBV18 and TRBJ2-5; D may be TRBD1 (6 bases). Germline-derived CDR1 and CDR2 are KGHSH and LQKENI. The V gene lost 3 bases and the J gene lost 5 bases, with 13 bases spanning the gap. This CDR3 is built from 14 residues. CDR3 sequence reads: CASSPQGSGETQYF. In nucleotides, the CDR3 is TGTGCCAGCTCACCTCAGGGGTCGGGGGAGACCCAGTACTTC. Together with reference TRBV18 and TRBJ2-5, the CDR3 gives the full variable domain: NAGVMQNPRHLVRRRGQEARLRCSPMKGHSHVYWYRQLPEEGLKFMVYLQKENIIDESGMPKERFSAEFPKEGPSILRIQQVVRGDSAAYFCASSPQGSGETQYFGPGTRLLVL.